A single sample gave rise to the 21 T cell receptor beta chains below, sequenced in a study of CD8+CD57+ T cells in acquired aplastic anemia. Both TCR beta VDJ combination and CDR3 sequence profiling were carried out. Genomic DNA was the template for this profiling. Using its own MiXCR run on the reads, TCRdb lists one record per CDR3 protein. The data contain some 290,000 distinct CDR3 sequences, roughly half of them seen just once; the ten biggest clones take up around 7.6%. Sequenced input: sorted CD4+, CD8+, or CD8+CD57+ T cells (not recorded which) from PBMCs. These receptors were collected from a human donor with severe aplastic anemia or a healthy control (not recorded which).

This clonotype was counted a few times. V gene TRBV7-2 combines with J gene TRBJ2-5; 14 positions agree with TRBD2. The CDR3 has 20 residues. Germline V gene data show CDR1 as SGHTA and CDR2 as FQGNSA. Trimming removed 1 base from V and 3 bases from J; junction bases left unmatched: 13. The CDR3 loop reads CASSLGRRLAGGPVEETQYF. CDR3 DNA sequence: TGTGCCAGCAGCTTAGGTCGTCGACTAGCGGGGGGGCCAGTCGAAGAGACCCAGTACTTC.

In this sample, this clonotype turned up many times. The chain uses TRBV6-1 and TRBJ2-5; the D is unclear. The V end lost 2 bases, the J end lost 4 bases, and 14 bases lay between the germline ends. The CDR3 covers 15 residues. Germline-derived CDR1 and CDR2 are MNHNS and SASEGT. For the CDR3, the DNA is TGTGCCAGCAGTGAACTAAGGACGCGCGGAGAGACCCAGTACTTC. Residues: CASSELRTRGETQYF.

The V and J genes are TRBV7-6 and TRBJ2-7; TRBD2 aligns across 7 bases. Per the germline V gene, CDR1 is SGHVS and CDR2 is FNYEAQ. The V and J ends lost 0 bases and 3 bases, in that order; junction bases with no gene match: 5. The CDR3 runs 15 residues. Here the CDR3 DNA reads TGTGCCAGCAGCTTAGCTAGCGGGTGGATCTACGAGCAGTACTTC. It yields the protein CASSLASGWIYEQYF.

The table lists this clonotype with many counts. The rearrangement joins TRBV4-3 to TRBJ1-4, with D hard to call. In germline, CDR1 is LGHNA, CDR2 YSLEER. V dropped 1 base and J dropped 8 bases, with 8 bases sitting between them. The CDR3 contains 13 residues. This chain's CDR3 is CASSQGTIEKLFF. CDR3 bases: TGCGCCAGCAGCCAAGGGACCATAGAAAAACTGTTTTTT.

This clonotype came up many times. The chain joins TRBV7-3 to TRBJ2-3; no clear D. The V gene's germline CDR1 is SGHTA and CDR2 FQGTGA. The CDR3 totals 13 residues. V lost 5 bases and J lost 7, with 13 bases in between. CDR3 loop: CASSAQPQNTQYF. Here the CDR3 DNA reads TGTGCCAGCAGCGCCCAGCCCCAGAATACGCAGTATTTT.

About this clonotype: Given a much more abundant clone one base away, this may be a read error. The chain carries TRBV20-1 and TRBJ2-5; D perhaps matches TRBD2 (5 bases). CDR1 is DFQATT, CDR2 SNEGSKA, per germline (reference sequence). The CDR3 covers 14 residues. Deletions cut 4 bases from V and 1 base from J, with 13 bases between. Written as DNA, the CDR3 is TGCAGTGCTACCCAGCGGAGGTCCCAAGAGACCCAGTACTTC. Protein product: CSATQRRSQETQYF.

Many counts were recorded for this clonotype. V is TRBV7-9 and J is TRBJ2-3, with 9 bases matching TRBD2. The V segment lost 4 bases and the J segment 0 bases; nucleotides outside the gene matches: 2. Germline values: CDR1 SEHNR, CDR2 FQNEAQ (reference sequence). The CDR3 consists of 15 residues. The CDR3: CASSSGLASTDTQYF. In DNA, the CDR3 is TGTGCCAGCAGCTCGGGACTAGCTAGCACAGATACGCAGTATTTT. The complete variable domain, with remaining parts taken from reference TRBV7-9 and TRBJ2-3, reads DTGVSQNPRHKITKRGQNVTFRCDPISEHNRLYWYRQTLGQGPEFLTYFQNEAQLEKSRLLSDRFSAERPKGSFSTLEIQRTEQGDSAMYLCASSSGLASTDTQYFGPGTRLTVL.

The rearrangement links TRBV11-1 to TRBJ2-3; 7 nucleotides agree with TRBD2. This CDR3 has 15 amino acids. Trimming at V came to 6 bases and at J to 6 bases, leaving 12 bases not matched to a gene. Per germline, CDR1 SGHAT and CDR2 FQDESV (reference sequence). In nucleotides, the CDR3 is TGTGCCAGCAGTACTCTAGCGGAACCACACGATACGCAGTATTTT. Its translation is CASSTLAEPHDTQYF.

The table lists this clonotype with many counts. The rearrangement uses TRBV5-8 and TRBJ2-3, with D possibly matching TRBD2 (7 bases). V was pared by 0 bases and J by 3 bases, with 11 bases between. CDR3 length: 15 residues. Germline loops: CDR1 SGHTS, CDR2 YDEGEE. CDR3 amino acids: CASSLGGGRTDTQYF. The CDR3 coding sequence is TGTGCCAGCAGCTTGGGGGGGGGCAGGACAGATACGCAGTATTTT.

The chain employs TRBV10-3 and TRBJ2-7; TRBD1 or TRBD2 may be the D gene (6 bases each). Germline-derived CDR1 and CDR2 are ENHRY and SYGVKD. The CDR3 has 15 residues. Trimming left V 7 bases short and J 1 base short, with 17 bases between. The CDR3 reads CAINRSGGNSYEQYF. In DNA, the CDR3 is TGTGCCATCAACCGCTCCGGGGGCAATTCCTACGAGCAGTACTTC.

The chain uses TRBV2 and TRBJ1-1; perhaps TRBD1 as D (6 bases). Deletions cut 6 bases from V and 7 bases from J, with 18 bases between. CDR1 is SNHLY, CDR2 FYNNEI, per germline. The CDR3 runs 14 residues. The CDR3 sequence: CASSSRLGRGEAFF. The DNA of the CDR3 is TGTGCCAGCAGCTCTCGCCTGGGCAGGGGTGAAGCTTTCTTT.

This clonotype was counted between two and nine times. The V gene is TRBV7-9, the J gene TRBJ1-1; D ambiguous. The CDR3 has 20 amino acids. Germline CDR1 reads SEHNR; CDR2 reads FQNEAQ (reference sequence). The ends were cut back, 5 bases at V and 0 bases at J, with 28 bases in the middle. The CDR3, as DNA: TGTGCCAGCAGCCCGCGGACCTCCCCCACCACGAGGACCGTGAACACTGAAGCTTTCTTT. This codes for CASSPRTSPTTRTVNTEAFF.

This rearrangement joins TRBV10-2 to TRBJ1-5; possibly TRBD1 for D (6 bases). Trimming removed 2 bases at V and 7 bases at J, with 18 bases between. CDR1 and CDR2 from the germline V gene are WSHSY and SAAADI. The CDR3 runs to 16 residues. The CDR3 DNA is TGCGCCAGCAGTGAGGTAGGGGGGATGGGCGAACAGCCCCAGCATTTT. Translating gives CASSEVGGMGEQPQHF.

This clonotype was counted many times. The V gene is TRBV19, the J gene TRBJ1-2, with 7 bases identical to TRBD1. The J segment lost 8 bases and the V segment lost 4 bases, leaving 13 bases of the junction unmatched. CDR3 length: 15 residues. The germline CDR1 and CDR2 sequences are LNHDA and SQIVND (reference sequence). The chain's CDR3 is CASSRRQGGHSGYTF. As DNA, the CDR3 is TGTGCCAGTAGTAGACGACAGGGAGGCCATTCCGGCTACACCTTC.

This clonotype was picked up many times. The rearrangement links TRBV6-2 or TRBV6-3 to TRBJ1-2; D ambiguous. CDR1 is MNHEY, CDR2 SVGEGT, per germline. Deletions cut 2 bases from V and 8 bases from J, with 9 bases between. This CDR3 spans 12 amino acids. This chain's CDR3 is CASSYPERGYTF. CDR3 bases: TGTGCCAGCAGTTACCCCGAGCGCGGCTACACCTTC.

This clonotype was seen repeatedly, ten times or more. The rearrangement joins TRBV20-1 to TRBJ2-1; either TRBD1 or TRBD2 may fit D (5 bases each). Germline V gives CDR1 DFQATT, CDR2 SNEGSKA (reference sequence). V was shortened by 6 bases and J by 3 bases, with 12 bases between the two germline ends. This CDR3 contains 13 residues. CDR3: CSAVRDDYNEQFF. CDR3 DNA sequence: TGCAGTGCCGTCCGGGACGACTACAATGAGCAGTTCTTC.

A word on this clonotype: This could be a read error, since a much larger clone is one nucleotide away. This chain joins TRBV18 and TRBJ2-7; D possibly corresponds to TRBD1 (5 bases). Trimming took 3 bases from V and 7 from J, leaving 16 bases between them. This CDR3 is 14 amino acids long. Germline V gene sequence: CDR1 KGHSH, CDR2 LQKENI. In DNA form, the CDR3 reads TGTGCCAGCTCACCTCAGGGTGGGGCTAATGAGCAGTACTTC. Translated: CASSPQGGANEQYF.

The rearrangement joins TRBV7-9 to TRBJ1-6; unclear D gene. The CDR3 covers 15 residues. The germline CDR1 and CDR2 sequences are SEHNR and FQNEAQ (reference sequence). The V gene lost 1 base and the J gene lost 6 bases, with 10 bases spanning the gap. The CDR3, as DNA: TGTGCCAGCAGCTTAGGCACAGTGTCTAATTCACCCCTCCACTTT. Translated: CASSLGTVSNSPLHF.

There are many counts of this clonotype. This chain uses TRBV5-5 with TRBJ1-6; D is unresolved. From germline, CDR1 is SGHKS and CDR2 YYEKEE (reference sequence). The CDR3 spans 14 residues. With 0 bases removed from V and 10 bases from J, the gap between germline ends came to 11 bases. CDR3 sequence reads: CASSLVTPGSPLHF. The DNA for the CDR3 is TGTGCCAGCAGCTTGGTAACACCGGGCTCACCCCTCCACTTT.

This chain links TRBV18 with TRBJ2-7; TRBD1 agrees at 9 bases. This CDR3 is built from 17 residues. The ends lost 1 base at V and 2 bases at J; junction bases unmatched: 9. Germline V lookup: CDR1 KGHSH, CDR2 LQKENI. This CDR3 reads CASSPLPGQGITYEQYF. The CDR3 region has the DNA TGTGCCAGCTCACCACTCCCGGGACAGGGTATAACCTACGAGCAGTACTTC.

The chain employs TRBV20-1 and TRBJ2-1, with D perhaps matching TRBD2 (6 bases). Germline lookup yields CDR1 DFQATT and CDR2 SNEGSKA (reference sequence). V was shortened by 7 bases and J by 12 bases, with 25 bases between the two germline ends. The CDR3 is 14 residues long. The CDR3 reads CSVRRRGSTDTQFF. CDR3 nucleotides: TGCAGTGTCAGAAGGCGGGGCAGCACAGATACGCAGTTCTTC.